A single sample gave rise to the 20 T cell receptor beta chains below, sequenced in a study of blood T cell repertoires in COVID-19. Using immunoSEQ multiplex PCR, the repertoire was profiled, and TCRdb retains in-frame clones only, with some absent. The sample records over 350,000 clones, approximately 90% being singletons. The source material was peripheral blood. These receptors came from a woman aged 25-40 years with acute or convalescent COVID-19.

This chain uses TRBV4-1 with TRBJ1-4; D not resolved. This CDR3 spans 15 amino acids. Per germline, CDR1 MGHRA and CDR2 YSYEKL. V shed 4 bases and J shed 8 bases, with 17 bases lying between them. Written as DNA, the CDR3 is TGCGCCAGCAGCCGGGGAGCCTTGGAGGGCGAAAAACTGTTTTTT. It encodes CASSRGALEGEKLFF.

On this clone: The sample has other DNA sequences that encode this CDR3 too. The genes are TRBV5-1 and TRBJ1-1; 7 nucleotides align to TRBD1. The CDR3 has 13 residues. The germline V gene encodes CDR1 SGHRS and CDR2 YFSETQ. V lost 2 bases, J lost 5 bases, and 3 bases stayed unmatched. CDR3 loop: CASSFDRDTEAFF. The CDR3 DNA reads TGCGCCAGCAGCTTTGACAGGGATACTGAAGCTTTCTTT.

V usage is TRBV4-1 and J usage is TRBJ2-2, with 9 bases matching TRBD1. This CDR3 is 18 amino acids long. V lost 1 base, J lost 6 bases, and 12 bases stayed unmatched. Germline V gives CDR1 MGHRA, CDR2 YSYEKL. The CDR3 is CASSQGITGGAYAGELFF. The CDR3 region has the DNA TGCGCCAGCAGCCAAGGGATTACAGGGGGCGCTTATGCCGGGGAGCTGTTTTTT.

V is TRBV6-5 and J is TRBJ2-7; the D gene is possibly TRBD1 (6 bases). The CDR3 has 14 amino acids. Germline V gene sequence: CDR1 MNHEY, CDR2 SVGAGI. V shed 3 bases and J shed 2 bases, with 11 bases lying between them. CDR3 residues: CASSYLGTTYEQYF. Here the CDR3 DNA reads TGTGCCAGCAGTTATCTCGGGACAACCTACGAGCAGTACTTC.

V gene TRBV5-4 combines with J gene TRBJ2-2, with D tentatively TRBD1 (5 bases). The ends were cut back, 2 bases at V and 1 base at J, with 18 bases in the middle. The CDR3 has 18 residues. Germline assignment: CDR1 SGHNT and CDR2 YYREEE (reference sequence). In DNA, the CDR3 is TGTGCCAGCAGCTTCGGAGTTGGACAACCCCAGAACACCGGGGAGCTGTTTTTT. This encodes CASSFGVGQPQNTGELFF.

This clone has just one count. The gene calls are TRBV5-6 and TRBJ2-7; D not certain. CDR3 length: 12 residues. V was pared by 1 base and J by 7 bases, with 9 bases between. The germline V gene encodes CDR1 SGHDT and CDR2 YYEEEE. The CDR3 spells CASSLQSLEQYF. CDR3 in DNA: TGTGCCAGCAGCTTGCAGTCTTTGGAGCAGTACTTC.

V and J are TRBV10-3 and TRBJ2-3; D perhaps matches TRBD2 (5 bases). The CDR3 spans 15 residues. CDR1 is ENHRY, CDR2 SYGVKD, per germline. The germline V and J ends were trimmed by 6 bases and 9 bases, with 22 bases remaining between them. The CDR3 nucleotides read TGTGCCATCAGCGGGAAGACGTTTGCCGGAGCAACGCAGTATTTT. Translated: CAISGKTFAGATQYF.

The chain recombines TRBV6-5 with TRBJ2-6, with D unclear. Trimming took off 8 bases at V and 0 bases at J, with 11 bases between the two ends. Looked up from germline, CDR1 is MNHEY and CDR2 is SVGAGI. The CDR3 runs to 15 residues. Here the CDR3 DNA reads TGTGCCAGCTTGAACGGGTTCTCTGGGGCCAACGTCCTGACTTTC. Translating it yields CASLNGFSGANVLTF.

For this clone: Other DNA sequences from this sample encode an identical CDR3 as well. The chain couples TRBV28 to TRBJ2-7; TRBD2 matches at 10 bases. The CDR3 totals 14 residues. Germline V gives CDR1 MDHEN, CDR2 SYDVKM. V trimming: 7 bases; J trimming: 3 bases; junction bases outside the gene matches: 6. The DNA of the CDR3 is TGTGCCAGCACCCTCTTAGCGGGGGGCTACGAGCAGTACTTC. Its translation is CASTLLAGGYEQYF.

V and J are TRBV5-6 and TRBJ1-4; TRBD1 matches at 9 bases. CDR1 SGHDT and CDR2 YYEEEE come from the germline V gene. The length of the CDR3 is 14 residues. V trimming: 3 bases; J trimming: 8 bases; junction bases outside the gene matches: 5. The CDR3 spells CASSWGTGSEKLFF. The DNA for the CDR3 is TGTGCCAGCAGCTGGGGGACAGGGAGCGAAAAACTGTTTTTT.

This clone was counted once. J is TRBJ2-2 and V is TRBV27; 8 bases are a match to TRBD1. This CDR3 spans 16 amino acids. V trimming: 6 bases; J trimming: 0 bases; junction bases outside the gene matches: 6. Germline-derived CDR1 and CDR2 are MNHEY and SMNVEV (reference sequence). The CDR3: CASRRDRFANTGELFF. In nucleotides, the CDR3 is TGTGCCAGCAGAAGGGACAGGTTCGCGAACACCGGGGAGCTGTTTTTT.

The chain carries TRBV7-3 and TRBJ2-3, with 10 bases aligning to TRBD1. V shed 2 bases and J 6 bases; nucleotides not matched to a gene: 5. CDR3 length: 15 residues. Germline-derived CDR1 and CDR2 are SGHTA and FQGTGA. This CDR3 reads CASSLRKTGGDTQYF. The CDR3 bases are TGTGCCAGCAGCTTACGGAAGACAGGGGGCGATACGCAGTATTTT.

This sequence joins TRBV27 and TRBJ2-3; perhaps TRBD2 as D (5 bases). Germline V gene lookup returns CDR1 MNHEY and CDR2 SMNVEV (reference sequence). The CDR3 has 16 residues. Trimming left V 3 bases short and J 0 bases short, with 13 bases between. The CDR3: CASSFFRGTSTDTQYF. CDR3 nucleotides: TGTGCCAGCAGTTTTTTCCGGGGAACTAGCACAGATACGCAGTATTTT.

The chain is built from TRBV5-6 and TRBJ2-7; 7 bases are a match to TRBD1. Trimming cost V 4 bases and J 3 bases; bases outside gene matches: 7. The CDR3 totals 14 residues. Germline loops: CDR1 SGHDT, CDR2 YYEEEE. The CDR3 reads CASSLDRANYEQYF. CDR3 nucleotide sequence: TGTGCCAGCAGCCTCGACAGGGCTAACTACGAGCAGTACTTC.

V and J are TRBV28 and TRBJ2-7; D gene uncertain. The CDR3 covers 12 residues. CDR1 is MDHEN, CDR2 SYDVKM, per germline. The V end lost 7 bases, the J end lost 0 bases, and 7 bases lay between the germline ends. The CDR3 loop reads CASNLNSYEQYF. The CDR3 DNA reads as TGTGCCAGCAACCTAAACTCCTACGAGCAGTACTTC.

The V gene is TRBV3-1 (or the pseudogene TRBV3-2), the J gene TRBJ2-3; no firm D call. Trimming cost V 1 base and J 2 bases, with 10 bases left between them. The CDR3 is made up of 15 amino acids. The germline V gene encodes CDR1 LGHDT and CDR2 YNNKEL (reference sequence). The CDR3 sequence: CASSQGARITDTQYF. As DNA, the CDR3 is TGTGCCAGCAGCCAAGGCGCTAGAATCACAGATACGCAGTATTTT.

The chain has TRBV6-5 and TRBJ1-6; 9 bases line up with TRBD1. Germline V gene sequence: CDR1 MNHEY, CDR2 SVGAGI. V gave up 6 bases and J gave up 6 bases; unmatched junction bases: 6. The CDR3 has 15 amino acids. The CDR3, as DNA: TGTGCCAGCAGCAGGGACAGGGATTTTAATTCACCCCTCCACTTT. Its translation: CASSRDRDFNSPLHF.

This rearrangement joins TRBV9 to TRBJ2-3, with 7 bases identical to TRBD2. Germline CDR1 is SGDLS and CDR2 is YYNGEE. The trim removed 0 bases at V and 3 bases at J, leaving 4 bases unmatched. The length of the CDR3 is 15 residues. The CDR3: CASSVVGGRTDTQYF. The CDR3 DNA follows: TGTGCCAGCAGCGTAGTGGGGGGGAGAACAGATACGCAGTATTTT. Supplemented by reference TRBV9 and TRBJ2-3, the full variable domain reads DSGVTQTPKHLITATGQRVTLRCSPRSGDLSVYWYQQSLDQGLQFLIQYYNGEERAKGNILERFSAQQFPDLHSELNLSSLELGDSALYFCASSVVGGRTDTQYFGPGTRLTVL.

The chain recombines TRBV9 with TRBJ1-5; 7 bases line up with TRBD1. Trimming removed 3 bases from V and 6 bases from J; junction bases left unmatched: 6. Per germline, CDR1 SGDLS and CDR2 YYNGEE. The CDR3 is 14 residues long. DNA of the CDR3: TGTGCCAGCAGCGAGAGGGCAGGGGGTCAGCCCCAGCATTTT. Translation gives CASSERAGGQPQHF.

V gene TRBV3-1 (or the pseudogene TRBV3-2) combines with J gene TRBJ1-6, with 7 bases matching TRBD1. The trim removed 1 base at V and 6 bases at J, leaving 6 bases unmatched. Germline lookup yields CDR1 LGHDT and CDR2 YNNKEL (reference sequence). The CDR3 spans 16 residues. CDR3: CASSQVEGALNSPLHF. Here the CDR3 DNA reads TGTGCCAGCAGCCAAGTGGAGGGGGCGCTTAATTCACCCCTCCACTTT.